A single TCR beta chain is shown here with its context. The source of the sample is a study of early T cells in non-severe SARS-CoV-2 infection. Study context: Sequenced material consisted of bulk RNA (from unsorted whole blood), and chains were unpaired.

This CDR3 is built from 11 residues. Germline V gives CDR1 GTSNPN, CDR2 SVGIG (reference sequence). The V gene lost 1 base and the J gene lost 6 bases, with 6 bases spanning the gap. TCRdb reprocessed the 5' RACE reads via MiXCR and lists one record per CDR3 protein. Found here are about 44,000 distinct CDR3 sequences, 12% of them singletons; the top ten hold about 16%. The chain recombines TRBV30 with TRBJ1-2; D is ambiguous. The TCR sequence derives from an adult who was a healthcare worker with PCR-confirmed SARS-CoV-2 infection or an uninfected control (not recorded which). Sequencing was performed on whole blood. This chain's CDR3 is CAWSAGHGYTF. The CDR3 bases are TGTGCCTGGAGTGCGGGCCATGGCTACACCTTC.